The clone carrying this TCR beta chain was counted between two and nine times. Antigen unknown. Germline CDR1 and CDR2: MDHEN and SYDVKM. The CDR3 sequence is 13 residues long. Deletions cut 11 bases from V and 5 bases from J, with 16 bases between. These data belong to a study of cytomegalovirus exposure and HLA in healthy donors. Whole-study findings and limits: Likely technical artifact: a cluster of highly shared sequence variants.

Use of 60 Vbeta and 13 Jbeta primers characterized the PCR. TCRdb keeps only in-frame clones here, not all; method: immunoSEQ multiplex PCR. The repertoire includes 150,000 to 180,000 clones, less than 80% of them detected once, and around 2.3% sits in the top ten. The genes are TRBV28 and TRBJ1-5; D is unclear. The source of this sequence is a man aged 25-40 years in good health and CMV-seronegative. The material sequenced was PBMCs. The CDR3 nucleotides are TGTGCCCGAAGAGGAGGCCCTCATCAGCCCCAGCATTTT. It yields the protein CARRGGPHQPQHF.